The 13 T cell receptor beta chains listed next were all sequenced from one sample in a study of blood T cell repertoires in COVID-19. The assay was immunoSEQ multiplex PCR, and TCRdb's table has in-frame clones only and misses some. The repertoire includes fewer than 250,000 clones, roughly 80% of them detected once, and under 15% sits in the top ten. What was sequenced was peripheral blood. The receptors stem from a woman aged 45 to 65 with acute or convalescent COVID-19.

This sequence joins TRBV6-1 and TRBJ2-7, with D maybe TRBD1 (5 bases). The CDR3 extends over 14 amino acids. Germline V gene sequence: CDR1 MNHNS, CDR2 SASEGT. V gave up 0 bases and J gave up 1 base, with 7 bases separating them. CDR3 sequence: CASSEAYRSYEQYF. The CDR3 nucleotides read TGTGCCAGCAGTGAAGCTTACAGGTCCTACGAGCAGTACTTC.

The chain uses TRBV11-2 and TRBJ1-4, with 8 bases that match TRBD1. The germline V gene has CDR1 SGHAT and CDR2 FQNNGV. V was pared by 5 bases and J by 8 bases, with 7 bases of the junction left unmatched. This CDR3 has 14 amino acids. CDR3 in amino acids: CASSARTGSEKLFF. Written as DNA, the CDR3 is TGTGCCAGCAGCGCGCGGACAGGGTCGGAAAAACTGTTTTTT.

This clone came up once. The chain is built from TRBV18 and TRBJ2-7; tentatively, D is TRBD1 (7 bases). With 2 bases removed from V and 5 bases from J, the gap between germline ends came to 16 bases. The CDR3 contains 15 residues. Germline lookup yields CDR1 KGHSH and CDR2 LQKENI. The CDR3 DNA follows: TGTGCCAGCTCACCATTCCGGACAGGAGGGAACGAGCAGTACTTC. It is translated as CASSPFRTGGNEQYF.

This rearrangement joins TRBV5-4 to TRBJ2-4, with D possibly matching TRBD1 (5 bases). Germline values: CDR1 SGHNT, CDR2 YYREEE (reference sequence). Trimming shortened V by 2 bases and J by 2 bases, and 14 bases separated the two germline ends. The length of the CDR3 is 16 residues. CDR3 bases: TGTGCCAGCAGCTTTGCGACAGACGATCCCAAAAACATTCAGTACTTC. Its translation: CASSFATDDPKNIQYF. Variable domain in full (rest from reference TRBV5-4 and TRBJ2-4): ETGVTQSPTHLIKTRGQQVTLRCSSQSGHNTVSWYQQALGQGPQFIFQYYREEENGRGNFPPRFSGLQFPNYSSELNVNALELDDSALYLCASSFATDDPKNIQYFGAGTRLSVL.

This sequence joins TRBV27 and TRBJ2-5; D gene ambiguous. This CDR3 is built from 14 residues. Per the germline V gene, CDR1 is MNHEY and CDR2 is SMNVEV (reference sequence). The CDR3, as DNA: TGTGTTACCAGGCGCCTCCAAATACAAGAGACCCAGTACTTC. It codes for CVTRRLQIQETQYF.

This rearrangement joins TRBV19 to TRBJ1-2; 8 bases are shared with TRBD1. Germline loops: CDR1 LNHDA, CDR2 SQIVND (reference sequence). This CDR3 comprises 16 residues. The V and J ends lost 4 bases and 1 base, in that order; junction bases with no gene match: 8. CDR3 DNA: TGTGCCAGTAGTACGAGGACAGGGCGGATTAACTATGGCTACACCTTC. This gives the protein CASSTRTGRINYGYTF.

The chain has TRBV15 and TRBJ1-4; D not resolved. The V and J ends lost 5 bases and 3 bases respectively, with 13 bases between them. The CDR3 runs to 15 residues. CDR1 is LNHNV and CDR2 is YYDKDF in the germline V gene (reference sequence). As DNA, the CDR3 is TGTGCCACCAGCCGAGGACTGATATCTAATGAAAAACTGTTTTTT. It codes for CATSRGLISNEKLFF.

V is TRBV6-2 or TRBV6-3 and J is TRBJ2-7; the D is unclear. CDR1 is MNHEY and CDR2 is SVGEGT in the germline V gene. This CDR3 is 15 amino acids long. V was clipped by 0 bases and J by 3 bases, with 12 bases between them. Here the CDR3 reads CASSYSRVPYYEQYF. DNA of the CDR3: TGTGCCAGCAGTTACTCCCGGGTCCCTTACTACGAGCAGTACTTC.

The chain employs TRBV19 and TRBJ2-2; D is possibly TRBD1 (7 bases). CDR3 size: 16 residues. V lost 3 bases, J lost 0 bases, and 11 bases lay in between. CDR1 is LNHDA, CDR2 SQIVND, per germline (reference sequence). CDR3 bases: TGTGCCAGTAGTATCCAGGGGGGCACGAACACCGGGGAGCTGTTTTTT. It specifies CASSIQGGTNTGELFF.

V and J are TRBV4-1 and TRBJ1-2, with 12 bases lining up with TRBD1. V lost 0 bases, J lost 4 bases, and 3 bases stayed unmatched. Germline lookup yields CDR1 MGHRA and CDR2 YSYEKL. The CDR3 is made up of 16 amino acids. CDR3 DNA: TGCGCCAGCAGCCAAGAGGGGACAGGGGGCTCCTATGGCTACACCTTC. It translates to CASSQEGTGGSYGYTF.

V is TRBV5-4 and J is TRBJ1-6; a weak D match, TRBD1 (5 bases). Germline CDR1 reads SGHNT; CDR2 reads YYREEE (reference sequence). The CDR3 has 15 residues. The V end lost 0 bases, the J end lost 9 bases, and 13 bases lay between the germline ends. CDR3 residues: CASSLEGLAGSPLHF. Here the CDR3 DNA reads TGTGCCAGCAGCTTGGAGGGACTTGCGGGTTCACCCCTCCACTTT.

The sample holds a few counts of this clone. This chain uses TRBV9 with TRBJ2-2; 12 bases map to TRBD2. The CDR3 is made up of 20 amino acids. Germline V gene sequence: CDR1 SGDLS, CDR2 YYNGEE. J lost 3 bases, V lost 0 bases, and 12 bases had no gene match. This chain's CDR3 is CASSVANYGLAGRDTGELFF. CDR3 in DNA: TGTGCCAGCAGCGTAGCCAACTACGGACTAGCGGGGAGGGACACCGGGGAGCTGTTTTTT.

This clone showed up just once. The CDR3 DNA sequence: TGTGCCAGCAGCCAGGCCAAGCGGGGGGATTCCTACGAGCAGTACTTC. It is translated as CASSQAKRGDSYEQYF. The chain has TRBV3-1 (or the pseudogene TRBV3-2) and TRBJ2-7, with 9 bases lining up with TRBD2. J lost 1 base, V lost 3 bases, and 7 bases had no gene match. The CDR3 is 16 residues long. Germline V gives CDR1 LGHDT, CDR2 YNNKEL (reference sequence).